A single sample gave rise to the 11 T cell receptor beta chains below, sequenced in a study of T cell repertoires in cytomegalovirus infection (dated by TCRdb to the late 2010s). The treatment or condition label here, explained by the study, means: in vitro stimulation with specific CMV peptide epitopes to enrich CMV-specific T cells. No antigens are known for them. Sequencing was performed on an Illumina HiSeq 1500. The public reads were reanalyzed by TCRdb: fastp trimming at Q25, MiXCR alignment, in-frame beta chains only. A single entry per CDR3 protein holds the most common genes and DNA from its merged rows. This sample lists a few hundred thousand distinct CDR3 sequences; 25% to 35% were detected once. Roughly 15% of the sample is taken by the ten largest. Sample: cultured PBMCs, taken from culture after CMV antigen stimulation. Every receptor here comes from a human donor in good health (CMV status not recorded). Some clones in this sample may be carry-over from other donors' samples.

CDR3 loop: CASSQFFRGNSPLHF. The CDR3 bases are TGCGCCAGCAGTCAATTTTTCCGGGGTAATTCACCCCTCCACTTT. The chain employs TRBV23-1 and TRBJ1-6; no clear D. TRBV23-1 is noted as an ORF with a role that remains uncertain. The CDR3 extends over 15 amino acids. V shed 1 base and J shed 6 bases, with 10 bases lying between them.

Comments on this clonotype: Since the CDR3 does not end with the conserved phenylalanine or tryptophan, this likely comes from a read error. The chain recombines TRBV6-6 with TRBJ1-2; D possibly corresponds to TRBD1 (6 bases). Germline loops: CDR1 MNHNY, CDR2 SVGAGI (reference sequence). V was shortened by 2 bases and J by 9 bases, with 16 bases between the two germline ends. The CDR3 totals 14 residues. The CDR3 is CASSYEGRGPSYTI. In DNA, the CDR3 is TGTGCCAGCAGTTACGAGGGGCGGGGGCCGAGCTACACCATT.

This rearrangement joins TRBV7-2 to TRBJ2-1; 7 positions match TRBD2. CDR1 is SGHTA and CDR2 is FQGNSA in the germline V gene. Trimming at V came to 6 bases and at J to 13 bases, leaving 6 bases not matched to a gene. The CDR3 runs to 11 residues. The CDR3 region is CASSYREEQFF. CDR3 bases: TGTGCCAGCAGTTATCGGGAGGAACAGTTCTTC.

This clonotype was picked up a small number of times. J is TRBJ2-7 and V is TRBV6-5, with D perhaps matching TRBD1 (6 bases). This CDR3 is 15 amino acids long. Trimming stripped 6 bases from V and 2 bases from J, with 17 bases between. Per the germline V gene, CDR1 is MNHEY and CDR2 is SVGAGI. The CDR3 nucleotides read TGTGCCAGCAGCCCCACAGGGTTCCTAACCTACGAGCAGTACTTC. This gives the protein CASSPTGFLTYEQYF.

The chain joins TRBV24-1 to TRBJ1-1; D is unclear. V was cut by 3 bases and J by 5 bases, with 12 bases left in between. This CDR3 spans 14 amino acids. Germline V CDR1 and CDR2: KGHDR, SFDVKD. CDR3 in amino acids: CATSDPQAGTEAFF. For the CDR3, the DNA is TGTGCCACCAGTGATCCGCAAGCGGGAACTGAAGCTTTCTTT.

The chain couples TRBV28 to TRBJ2-7; D uncertain. The germline V and J ends were trimmed by 1 base and 0 bases, with 10 bases remaining between them. The CDR3 sequence is 15 residues long. Germline assignment: CDR1 MDHEN and CDR2 SYDVKM. CDR3 residues: CASSLFTGLSYEQYF. For the CDR3, the DNA is TGTGCCAGCAGTTTATTCACCGGCCTCTCCTACGAGCAGTACTTC.

The chain carries TRBV7-2 and TRBJ1-2; no clear D gene. The CDR3 spans 16 residues. Germline CDR1 is SGHTA and CDR2 is FQGNSA. Trimming stripped 4 bases from V and 0 bases from J, with 15 bases between. CDR3 region: CASSSDWSLANYGYTF. The CDR3 DNA follows: TGTGCCAGCAGCTCCGATTGGTCACTTGCTAACTATGGCTACACCTTC.

The CDR3 nucleotides are TGCGCCAGCAGCCAAGAGTGGACAGGAGAACAGCCCCAGCATTTT. This translates into CASSQEWTGEQPQHF. The V gene is TRBV4-3, the J gene TRBJ1-5; 7 positions agree with TRBD1. Germline V gene data show CDR1 as LGHNA and CDR2 as YSLEER. CDR3 length: 15 residues. With 0 bases clipped from V and 7 bases from J, the junction kept 6 bases outside the gene matches.

This clonotype was picked up many times. This chain joins TRBV11-3 and TRBJ2-4; D is perhaps TRBD1 (6 bases). V was trimmed by 9 bases and J by 8 bases, leaving 17 bases between them. CDR1 and CDR2 from the germline V gene are SGHNT and YENEEA. This CDR3 comprises 13 residues. CDR3 coding DNA: TGTGCCAGTAGCGACGGCAGGGGTGACATTCAGTACTTC. It codes for CASSDGRGDIQYF.

There are a few counts of this clonotype. This rearrangement joins TRBV7-8 to TRBJ2-2, with D uncertain. The CDR3 extends over 11 amino acids. The germline V and J ends were trimmed by 1 base and 10 bases, with 4 bases remaining between them. CDR1 is SGHVS, CDR2 FQNEAQ, per germline. The CDR3 nucleotides are TGTGCCAGCAGCTTAGAGACGGAGCTGTTTTTT. Protein: CASSLETELFF.

This clonotype was seen a single time. The chain is built from TRBV6-1 and TRBJ1-1, with a weak D call TRBD1 (6 bases). Trimming removed 3 bases from V and 1 base from J, with 24 bases in between. Germline values: CDR1 MNHNS, CDR2 SASEGT. This CDR3 region has 19 residues. The CDR3 DNA follows: TGTGCCAGCAGTGACCGACTCACTACGGGACAAATAAGGAACACTGAAGCTTTCTTT. It translates to CASSDRLTTGQIRNTEAFF.